This T cell receptor (beta chain) was observed in a study of shared clonotypes between healthy human individuals. Study-wide results and caveats: Genetic and exposure-history diversity was limited by the few donors.

V dropped 3 bases and J dropped 0 bases, with 5 bases sitting between them. There are 14 residues in the CDR3. Germline V gives CDR1 MDHEN, CDR2 SYDVKM. To note about this clone: The antigen is unknown. This same CDR3 is encoded by further DNA sequences in the sample.

Sequencing was performed with immunoSEQ multiplex PCR; in TCRdb, only in-frame clones are kept and a portion is missing. The sample has over 850,000 clones; 70% to 80% are singletons. The source is a man younger than 35 in good health. Some clones in this sample may be carry-over from other donors' samples. This sequence joins TRBV28 and TRBJ1-4; no clear D gene. Sequencing input: memory CD4+ T cells from PBMCs. Noted subset: CD45RA-negative fraction. CDR3: CASSFGATNEKLFF. The CDR3 region has the DNA TGTGCCAGCAGTTTTGGAGCAACTAATGAAAAACTGTTTTTT.